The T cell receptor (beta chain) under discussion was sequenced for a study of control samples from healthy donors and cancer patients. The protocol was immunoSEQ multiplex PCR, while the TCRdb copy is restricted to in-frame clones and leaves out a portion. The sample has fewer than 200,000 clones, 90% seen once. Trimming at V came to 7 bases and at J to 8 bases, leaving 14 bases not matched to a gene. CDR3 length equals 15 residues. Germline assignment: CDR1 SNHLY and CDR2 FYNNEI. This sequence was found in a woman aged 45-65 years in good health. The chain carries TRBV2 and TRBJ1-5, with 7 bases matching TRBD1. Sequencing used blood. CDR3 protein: CASKGGLTGQEPQHF. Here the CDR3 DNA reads TGTGCCAGCAAAGGAGGCTTGACAGGGCAGGAGCCCCAGCATTTT.